The 30 T cell receptor beta chains given below trace back to one sample, sequenced in a study of blood T cell repertoires in COVID-19. TCRdb keeps only in-frame clones here, not all; method: immunoSEQ multiplex PCR. Of 200,000 to 250,000 clones listed, more than 85% are singletons. Sequenced material: PBMCs or T cells enriched from blood (not recorded which). The receptors derive from a woman aged 45-60 years who had recovered from COVID-19.

This chain joins TRBV5-5 and TRBJ1-5; 8 bases align to TRBD1. Trimming at V came to 4 bases and at J to 4 bases, leaving 7 bases not matched to a gene. The CDR3 has 15 residues. CDR1 is SGHKS and CDR2 is YYEKEE in the germline V gene (reference sequence). The CDR3 DNA reads as TGTGCCAGCAGCATGGGGCAGGGGGCGAATCAGCCCCAGCATTTT. Amino acids: CASSMGQGANQPQHF. Combining the CDR3 with reference TRBV5-5 and TRBJ1-5 gives the whole variable domain DAGVTQSPTHLIKTRGQQVTLRCSPISGHKSVSWYQQVLGQGPQFIFQYYEKEERGRGNFPDRFSARQFPNYSSELNVNALLLGDSALYLCASSMGQGANQPQHFGDGTRLSIL.

The J gene is TRBJ2-5, the V gene TRBV12-5; 10 bases are shared with TRBD2. Germline assignment: CDR1 LGHNT and CDR2 FRNRAP. The CDR3 has 15 residues. With 6 bases clipped from V and 4 bases from J, the junction kept 8 bases outside the gene matches. Here the CDR3 reads CASGASGRAPETQYF. The CDR3 DNA follows: TGTGCTAGTGGAGCGAGCGGGAGGGCCCCAGAGACCCAGTACTTC.

Here the CDR3 DNA reads TGTGCCAGCAGCCCTGTAACAGAGAAGACTGAAGCTTTCTTT. Translated, it gives CASSPVTEKTEAFF. The gene calls are TRBV7-9 and TRBJ1-1, with D unresolved. Per germline, CDR1 SEHNR and CDR2 FQNEAQ (reference sequence). This CDR3 contains 14 residues. V lost 5 bases and J lost 5, with 15 bases in between.

The genes are TRBV11-2 and TRBJ1-1; 9 bases align to TRBD1. Trimming cost V 5 bases and J 3 bases; bases outside gene matches: 10. CDR3 length equals 16 residues. CDR1 and CDR2 from the germline V gene are SGHAT and FQNNGV. The CDR3 coding sequence is TGTGCCAGCAGCAGGGGACAGGGAATAAGAGACACTGAAGCTTTCTTT. It yields the protein CASSRGQGIRDTEAFF. Together with reference TRBV11-2 and TRBJ1-1, the CDR3 gives the full variable domain: EAGVAQSPRYKIIEKRQSVAFWCNPISGHATLYWYQQILGQGPKLLIQFQNNGVVDDSQLPKDRFSAERLKGVDSTLKIQPAKLEDSAVYLCASSRGQGIRDTEAFFGQGTRLTVV.

The chain uses TRBV28 and TRBJ2-7, with TRBD1 matching 7 bases. CDR1 MDHEN and CDR2 SYDVKM come from the germline V gene. Germline trimming cut 5 bases from V and 3 bases from J; bases unmatched to any gene: 7. The CDR3 loop spans 14 amino acids. The CDR3 sequence: CASSKPGQNYEQYF. In nucleotides, the CDR3 is TGTGCCAGCAGTAAACCGGGACAGAACTACGAGCAGTACTTC.

The rearrangement uses TRBV6-1 and TRBJ2-4, with D maybe TRBD1 (6 bases). CDR3 size: 16 residues. V shed 1 base and J shed 7 bases, with 17 bases lying between them. The germline gives CDR1 MNHNS, CDR2 SASEGT. The CDR3, as DNA: TGTGCCAGCAGTGAAGGGCCTGGGGGCCCGGGGAACATTCAGTACTTC. Its protein product is CASSEGPGGPGNIQYF.

The chain recombines TRBV5-4 with TRBJ2-6; no clear D gene. CDR1 and CDR2 from the germline V gene are SGHNT and YYREEE (reference sequence). The V end lost 6 bases, the J end lost 4 bases, and 8 bases lay between the germline ends. This CDR3 has 13 residues. As DNA, the CDR3 is TGTGCCAGCACTCCCGGGGGGGCCAACGTCCTGACTTTC. Protein product: CASTPGGANVLTF.

This clone has more than one count but fewer than ten. The chain combines TRBV6-5 with TRBJ2-1; possibly TRBD1 for D (5 bases). Trimming stripped 2 bases from V and 4 bases from J, with 12 bases between. The CDR3 contains 15 residues. Germline V gene sequence: CDR1 MNHEY, CDR2 SVGAGI. The CDR3 nucleotides are TGTGCCAGCAGTTACAAGGGTCCAGGGTACAATGAGCAGTTCTTC. Residues: CASSYKGPGYNEQFF.

This clone was seen a handful of times. The genes are TRBV28 and TRBJ1-2, with TRBD1 matching over 7 bases. This CDR3 is 15 amino acids long. Germline V CDR1 and CDR2: MDHEN, SYDVKM. Trimming took 6 bases from V and 2 from J; bases not matched to a gene: 9. The CDR3 sequence is CASSSPDRANYGYTF. The CDR3 DNA reads TGTGCCAGCAGCTCACCCGACAGGGCGAACTATGGCTACACCTTC.

This chain connects TRBV9 to TRBJ1-4; 11 bases are shared with TRBD1. Germline trimming cut 4 bases from V and 2 bases from J; bases unmatched to any gene: 4. The germline gives CDR1 SGDLS, CDR2 YYNGEE. The CDR3 extends over 16 amino acids. As DNA, the CDR3 is TGTGCCAGCAGCCCCAGGACAGGGGGCACTAATGAAAAACTGTTTTTT. This encodes CASSPRTGGTNEKLFF. Variable domain in full (rest from reference TRBV9 and TRBJ1-4): DSGVTQTPKHLITATGQRVTLRCSPRSGDLSVYWYQQSLDQGLQFLIQYYNGEERAKGNILERFSAQQFPDLHSELNLSSLELGDSALYFCASSPRTGGTNEKLFFGSGTQLSVL.

This chain uses TRBV7-9 with TRBJ2-3; 11 bases match TRBD2. The CDR3 loop spans 13 amino acids. V lost 4 bases and J lost 8; bases outside the gene matches: 2. Germline lookup yields CDR1 SEHNR and CDR2 FQNEAQ (reference sequence). In DNA, the CDR3 is TGTGCCAGCAGCTACGGACTAGCGGGTACGCAGTATTTT. Translation gives CASSYGLAGTQYF.

This chain connects TRBV5-1 to TRBJ1-1, with D hard to call. CDR3 size: 15 residues. V dropped 6 bases and J dropped 0 bases, with 15 bases sitting between them. Germline V CDR1 and CDR2: SGHRS, YFSETQ. The CDR3 here is CASTSSQALNTEAFF. The CDR3 nucleotides read TGCGCCAGCACCTCAAGTCAGGCTTTGAACACTGAAGCTTTCTTT.

Here the CDR3 reads CASKQAGDTQYF. In DNA form, the CDR3 reads TGTGCCAGCAAACAGGCCGGAGATACGCAGTATTTT. The chain uses TRBV7-9 and TRBJ2-3, with TRBD1 as a possible D gene (5 bases). V was pared by 7 bases and J by 5 bases, with 10 bases between. This CDR3 is 12 amino acids long. Germline loops: CDR1 SEHNR, CDR2 FQNEAQ (reference sequence).

The chain is built from TRBV10-2 and TRBJ1-2; D gene unclear. The CDR3 has 15 residues. Germline V gives CDR1 WSHSY, CDR2 SAAADI. The V and J ends lost 2 bases and 4 bases respectively, with 14 bases between them. CDR3 DNA sequence: TGCGCCAGCAGTGAGGCTGGGATAGGACTCTATGGCTACACCTTC. Translation gives CASSEAGIGLYGYTF.

The CDR3 reads CAISEPYQPQHF. CDR3 coding DNA: TGTGCCATCAGTGAGCCTTATCAGCCCCAGCATTTT. The V call is TRBV10-3, the J call TRBJ1-5; D is unresolved. Trimming removed 2 bases at V and 5 bases at J, with 4 bases between. This CDR3 is 12 amino acids long. From germline, CDR1 is ENHRY and CDR2 SYGVKD.

A single count supports this clone. This rearrangement joins TRBV27 to TRBJ2-3, with TRBD2 matching 8 bases. In germline, CDR1 is MNHEY, CDR2 SMNVEV (reference sequence). The V and J ends lost 2 bases and 3 bases, in that order; junction bases with no gene match: 4. The CDR3 has 15 amino acids. The CDR3: CASSLGTRATDTQYF. DNA for the CDR3: TGTGCCAGCAGTTTAGGGACTAGAGCAACAGATACGCAGTATTTT.

The rearrangement uses TRBV5-1 and TRBJ1-2, with 8 bases fitting TRBD1. From germline, CDR1 is SGHRS and CDR2 YFSETQ. The CDR3 extends over 17 amino acids. J was trimmed by 2 bases and V by 0 bases; bases with no gene match: 9. CDR3 DNA sequence: TGCGCCAGCAGCTTGGTGGCAGGGGGCTCAAAAAACTATGGCTACACCTTC. Translating gives CASSLVAGGSKNYGYTF.

This clone was seen only a few times. The chain carries TRBV11-2 and TRBJ2-1; TRBD2 aligns across 9 bases. The CDR3 is made up of 16 amino acids. V was clipped by 5 bases and J by 1 base; unmatched bases: 6. Germline CDR1 reads SGHAT; CDR2 reads FQNNGV. In nucleotides, the CDR3 is TGTGCCAGCAGCATTAGACTAGCGGATTCCTACAATGAGCAGTTCTTC. It codes for CASSIRLADSYNEQFF.

The rearrangement links TRBV27 to TRBJ1-6, with D hard to call. This CDR3 is 14 amino acids long. V lost 3 bases to trimming and J lost 7 bases, with 10 bases between them. Germline lookup yields CDR1 MNHEY and CDR2 SMNVEV (reference sequence). The CDR3 coding sequence is TGTGCCAGCAGTTTGTCCGTAATAAATTCACCCCTCCACTTT. Protein: CASSLSVINSPLHF.

The chain uses TRBV27 and TRBJ2-1; TRBD1 agrees at 8 bases. V was pared by 0 bases and J by 11 bases, with 9 bases of the junction left unmatched. In germline, CDR1 is MNHEY, CDR2 SMNVEV (reference sequence). This CDR3 is built from 15 residues. CDR3 nucleotides: TGTGCCAGCAGTTTATCCCCGACTGGACAGGGAAAGCAGTTCTTC. This sequence encodes CASSLSPTGQGKQFF.

V gene TRBV9 combines with J gene TRBJ2-1; TRBD1 matches at 9 bases. Germline loops: CDR1 SGDLS, CDR2 YYNGEE. The CDR3 totals 15 residues. V gave up 5 bases and J gave up 2 bases; unmatched junction bases: 5. CDR3 in DNA: TGTGCCAGCAGTGCCACAGGGGGCACCTACAATGAGCAGTTCTTC. Protein: CASSATGGTYNEQFF.

The V gene is TRBV3-1 (or the pseudogene TRBV3-2), the J gene TRBJ1-4, with D perhaps TRBD1 (6 bases). Per germline, CDR1 LGHDT and CDR2 YNNKEL (reference sequence). The CDR3 covers 15 residues. Trimming removed 2 bases at V and 5 bases at J, with 12 bases between. The CDR3 reads CASSQQDRRNEKLFF. The CDR3 DNA follows: TGTGCCAGCAGCCAACAAGACAGGAGGAATGAAAAACTGTTTTTT.

The chain has TRBV6-5 and TRBJ2-7; no clear D. This CDR3 has 12 amino acids. In germline, CDR1 is MNHEY, CDR2 SVGAGI. The ends were cut back, 5 bases at V and 2 bases at J, with 7 bases in the middle. As DNA, the CDR3 is TGTGCCAGCAGTACTGAGACCTACGAGCAGTACTTC. This gives the protein CASSTETYEQYF.

The genes are TRBV5-6 and TRBJ2-7, with D uncertain. This CDR3 is 12 amino acids long. V dropped 0 bases and J dropped 4 bases, with 5 bases sitting between them. The germline CDR1 and CDR2 sequences are SGHDT and YYEEEE. This CDR3 is CASSLAAYEQYF. CDR3 in DNA: TGTGCCAGCAGCTTGGCCGCGTACGAGCAGTACTTC.

The chain recombines TRBV15 with TRBJ2-3, with a weak D call TRBD2 (6 bases). CDR3 length: 16 residues. Between the trimmed V and J ends, which lost 1 base and 0 bases, there was a span of 11 bases. Per germline, CDR1 LNHNV and CDR2 YYDKDF (reference sequence). CDR3 bases: TGTGCCACCAGCAGAGGGGTAGCGGCTAGCACAGATACGCAGTATTTT. Its translation is CATSRGVAASTDTQYF. The whole variable domain, filled in from reference TRBV15 and TRBJ2-3, reads DAMVIQNPRYQVTQFGKPVTLSCSQTLNHNVMYWYQQKSSQAPKLLFHYYDKDFNNEADTPDNFQSRRPNTSFCFLDIRSPGLGDTAMYLCATSRGVAASTDTQYFGPGTRLTVL.

The rearrangement uses TRBV6-2 or TRBV6-3 and TRBJ2-1, with 16 bases matching TRBD2. With 6 bases clipped from V and 0 bases from J, the junction kept 23 bases outside the gene matches. The CDR3 spans 24 residues. Germline values: CDR1 MNHEY, CDR2 SVGEGT. CDR3 coding DNA: TGTGCCAGCAGCCCTCCTGAGATCCCGGGACTAGCGGGAGGGGTATTTTACTCCTACAATGAGCAGTTCTTC. This gives the protein CASSPPEIPGLAGGVFYSYNEQFF.

This clone has a handful of counts. The chain links TRBV5-8 to TRBJ1-5; tentative D call: TRBD1 (5 bases). Trimming stripped 3 bases from V and 7 bases from J, with 29 bases between. The germline gives CDR1 SGHTS, CDR2 YDEGEE. The CDR3 runs to 19 residues. Written as DNA, the CDR3 is TGTGCCAGCAGCTCGATAAGAACCTTCAGGGTGGGTAGAAAACAGCCCCAGCATTTT. The encoded protein is CASSSIRTFRVGRKQPQHF.

The V call is TRBV6-5, the J call TRBJ2-3; no firm D call. This CDR3 is 11 amino acids long. V was cut by 7 bases and J by 6 bases, with 8 bases left in between. The germline V gene has CDR1 MNHEY and CDR2 SVGAGI. The CDR3 sequence: CASTLWDTQYF. The DNA for the CDR3 is TGTGCCAGCACCCTATGGGATACGCAGTATTTT.

This clone was observed once. J is TRBJ2-1 and V is TRBV12-5, with TRBD2 as a possible D gene (6 bases). V gave up 5 bases and J gave up 8 bases, with 16 bases separating them. This CDR3 has 14 amino acids. Per the germline V gene, CDR1 is LGHNT and CDR2 is FRNRAP. Written as DNA, the CDR3 is TGTGCTAGTGGTCACGGGACTGGAGGGTATGAGCAGTTCTTC. It codes for CASGHGTGGYEQFF.

This clone was picked up one time. The chain is built from TRBV3-1 (or the pseudogene TRBV3-2) and TRBJ2-7, with 11 bases matching TRBD1. CDR1 LGHDT and CDR2 YNNKEL come from the germline V gene (reference sequence). The V gene end was trimmed by 5 bases and the J gene end by 6 bases; junction bases not matched to a gene: 6. The CDR3 contains 14 residues. The CDR3 reads CASSMWDRGSEQYF. The CDR3 DNA reads TGTGCCAGCAGCATGTGGGACAGGGGGTCCGAGCAGTACTTC.